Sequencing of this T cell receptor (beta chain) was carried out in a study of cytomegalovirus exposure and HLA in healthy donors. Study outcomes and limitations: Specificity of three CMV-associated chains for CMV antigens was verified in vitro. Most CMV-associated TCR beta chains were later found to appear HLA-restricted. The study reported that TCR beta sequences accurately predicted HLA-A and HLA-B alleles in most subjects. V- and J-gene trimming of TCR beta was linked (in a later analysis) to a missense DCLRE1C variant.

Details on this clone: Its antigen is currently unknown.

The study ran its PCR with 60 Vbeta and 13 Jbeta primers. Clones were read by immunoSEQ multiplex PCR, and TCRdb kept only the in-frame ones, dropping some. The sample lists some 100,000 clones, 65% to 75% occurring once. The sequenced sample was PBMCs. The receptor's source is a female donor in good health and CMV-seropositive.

CDR3: CSVEGYTF. The CDR3 DNA reads TGCAGCGTCGAGGGCTACACCTTC. The chain is built from TRBV29-1 and TRBJ1-2; D ambiguous. Trimming stripped 6 bases from V and 8 bases from J, with 4 bases between. Germline V gives CDR1 SQVTM, CDR2 ANQGSEA. There are 8 residues in the CDR3.